Here is one TCR beta chain with its context. No cognate antigen has been identified for it. Nothing much larger sits one base from this clone, and base qualities are not available. Using the deep immunoSEQ assay, multiplex PCR amplified TCR CDR3 regions from genomic DNA. Extracted genomic DNA from each cell subset was spread evenly across all wells of several immunoSEQ 96-well plates, with each plate serving as a replicate. Each replicate PCR for sorted subsets received roughly 0.2 ug genomic DNA, equal to about 30,000 T cell genomes. Purified libraries were measured with a Qubit 3.0 fluorometer, size-checked on a Bioanalyzer 2100, and measured again with the KAPA Library Quantification kit. Every immunoSEQ 96-well plate was sequenced on a separate single-read 150-cycle Illumina NextSeq 550 flow cell. Regarding the original processing steps: The immunoSEQ output contained only junctional sequences without quality scores, so filtering could not match that applied to full-length reads. To assign V/J genes and CDR3, sequences were annotated against IMGT germline references using PyIR, a Python wrapper for IgBLAST v1.9. Reads were removed for weak V/J assignments (E-value above 1e-6), missing CDR3, stop codons, out-of-frame junctions, or ambiguous translated residues. V3J clonotypes were defined as sequences sharing the same inferred V gene, J gene, and CDR3 amino acid sequence. To compute the percentage overlap between repertoires, the number of shared unique clonotypes was divided by the size of the smaller repertoire. Three approaches were used to assess repertoire richness: RTK rarefaction, the Chao1 estimator, and Recon v2.1 estimates of unobserved clonotypes. Generation probabilities for all TCRbeta clonotypes obtained by the gDNA method from a handful of donors were computed using OLGA. Here the immuneACCESS table is served through TCRdb, limited to in-frame sequences with V and J called. Missing clones are a known gap in these copies; in checked studies unresolved V genes cover under half, and the rest lacks a known reason. The DNA gave D and trimming, while V, J and clone size come from that table. For this sample the table gives over a million clones, of which 98% were detected only once. Clones ranked in the top ten supply roughly 0.4% of the sample.

The donors were healthy, HIV-negative adults with no recently reported acute infections or vaccinations. Every donor was a Caucasian adult living in Nashville, Tennessee, USA. CD4+ T cells were enriched through magnetic negative selection, after which naive cells were positively selected on CD45RA and the remaining negative fraction served as the memory subset. Blood was obtained by leukapheresis, after which PBMCs were separated by Ficoll-Histopaque density gradient centrifugation and cryopreserved in liquid nitrogen vapor phase. Analytical flow cytometry was used to check the purity and quantity of each magnetically sorted T cell population. Genomic DNA was isolated from each sorted fraction and quantified by UV absorbance on a Nanodrop 2000c. These data belong to a study of shared clonotypes between healthy human individuals (dated by TCRdb to 2020 to 2022). At the level of the whole study: A couple of women and three men aged 18 to 49 years were included in the cohort. Per donor, three plates each were used for CD4 naive and CD4 memory, two for CD8 naive, and one for CD8 memory. To estimate repertoire size and how much clonotype sharing occurs between individuals, the study deeply sequenced the blood TCR repertoires of several healthy adults. To increase sequencing depth and limit assay-specific biases, different laboratories used diverse techniques to prepare libraries and sequence TCR repertoires. Per donor, leukapheresis produced somewhere between about 0.85 and 8.9 billion PBMCs. General findings and caveats noted by the study authors: Compared with non-shared clonotypes, clonotypes shared by all four sorted-subset donors had higher generation probabilities. Naive subsets generally had larger estimated clonotype richness than memory subsets did. Based on pairwise subsampling, the degree of clonotype sharing among donors was expected to be affected by sequencing depth. The small number of donors limited the genetic and exposure-history diversity represented. Across four donors, about 5% of naive CD4, roughly 3.5% of naive CD8, under 2.5% of memory CD4, and over 0.35% of memory CD8 clonotypes were shared. Sampling was restricted to blood, and TCR repertoires in tissues likely differ from the TCR repertoires found in blood. Rarefaction of sorted-subset datasets indicated incomplete sequencing despite the large sequencing depth.

The receptor was isolated from a man aged 30 to 39 in good health. The specimen sequenced was naive CD4+ T cells sorted from blood. The sample's cell subset or site label, decoded: CD45RA+ positively selected.

The CDR3 reads as follows: CARGIGGQGDNEQYF. The nucleotides read TGTGCCAGGGGAATAGGAGGACAGGGGGACAACGAGCAGTACTTC. Recombination linked TRBV2 to TRBJ2-7, with 10 middle bases fitting TRBD1. Germline trimming: 9 bases from V, 5 bases from J; junction bases outside gene matches: 13. CDR1 and CDR2 are read off the germline V gene as SNHLY and FYNNEI. The CDR3 has 15 amino acids, counting the end cysteine and phenylalanine. The only DNA kept is the CDR3, 45 bases in frame from the first base.